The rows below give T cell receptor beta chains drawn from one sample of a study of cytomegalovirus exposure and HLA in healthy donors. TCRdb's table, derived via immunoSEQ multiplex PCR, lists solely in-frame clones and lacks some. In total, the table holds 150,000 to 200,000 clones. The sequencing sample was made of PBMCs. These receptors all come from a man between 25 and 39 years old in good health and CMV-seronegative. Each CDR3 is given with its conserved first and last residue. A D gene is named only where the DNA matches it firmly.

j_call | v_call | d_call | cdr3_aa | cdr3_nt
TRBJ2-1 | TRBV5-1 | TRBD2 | CASSSRTSGSVEQFF | TGCGCCAGCAGCTCCCGGACTAGCGGGAGCGTCGAGCAGTTCTTC
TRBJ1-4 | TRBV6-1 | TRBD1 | CASSGSGTGTEKLFF | TGTGCCAGCAGTGGTTCGGGGACAGGGACCGAAAAACTGTTTTTT
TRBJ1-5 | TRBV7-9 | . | CASSLREKPQHF | TGTGCCAGCAGCTTGAGGGAAAAGCCCCAGCATTTT
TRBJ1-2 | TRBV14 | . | CASSLTGIYGYTF | TGTGCCAGCAGCCTAACAGGGATATATGGCTACACCTTC
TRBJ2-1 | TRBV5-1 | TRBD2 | CASSLSSGGGSYNEQFF | TGCGCCAGCAGCTTGTCCAGCGGGGGGGGATCCTACAATGAGCAGTTCTTC
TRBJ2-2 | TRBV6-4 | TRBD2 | CASSDSAGGAGELFF | TGTGCCAGCAGTGACTCGGCGGGAGGGGCCGGGGAGCTGTTTTTT
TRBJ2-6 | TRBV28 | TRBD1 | CASSFRQGRSGSFVLTF | TGTGCCAGCAGTTTTCGACAGGGACGTTCGGGGTCCTTCGTCCTGACTTTC
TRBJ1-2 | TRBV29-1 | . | CSTTTPRGQDYGYTF | TGCAGCACAACTACCCCTAGAGGGCAGGACTATGGCTACACCTTC
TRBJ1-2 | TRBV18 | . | CASSPSDSDYGYTF | TGTGCCAGCTCACCAAGCGACAGCGACTATGGCTACACCTTC
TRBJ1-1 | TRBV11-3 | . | CASSLGRLNTEAFF | TGTGCCAGCAGCTTAGGCAGACTTAACACTGAAGCTTTCTTT
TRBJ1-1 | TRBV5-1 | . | CASSPQMDFTEAFF | TGCGCCAGCAGCCCACAAATGGACTTCACTGAAGCTTTCTTT
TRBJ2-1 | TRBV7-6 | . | CASSLGSQGSNEQFF | TGTGCCAGCAGCTTAGGCTCTCAGGGGAGCAATGAGCAGTTCTTC
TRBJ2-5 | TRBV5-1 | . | CASGAGNSNLQETQYF | TGCGCCAGCGGGGCGGGGAACTCGAACCTCCAAGAGACCCAGTACTTC
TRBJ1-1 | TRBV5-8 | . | CASSFGGWYTEAFF | TGTGCCAGCAGCTTCGGGGGGTGGTACACTGAAGCTTTCTTT
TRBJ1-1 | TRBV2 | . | CAPRARDTEAFF | TGTGCCCCCAGGGCCCGGGACACTGAAGCTTTCTTT
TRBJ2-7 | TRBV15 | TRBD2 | CATSLGGGDYHEQYF | TGTGCCACCAGCCTGGGGGGGGGAGACTACCACGAGCAGTACTTC